The rows below give T cell receptor beta chains drawn from one sample of a study of Ad26.COV2.S vaccination and SARS-CoV-2 variants. Assay: immunoSEQ multiplex PCR; the TCRdb copy retains only in-frame clones and omits some. The table has hundreds of thousands of clones, around 92% seen once. Sequences were derived from peripheral blood, sampled in a trial of Ad26.COV2.S vaccine versus placebo. Source of these receptors: a person between 18 and 60 years old who received the Ad26.COV2.S COVID-19 vaccine or a placebo. CDR3s include the opening cysteine and the closing phenylalanine or tryptophan. A D gene is named only where the DNA matches it firmly. Size is stated for part of the rows, as once, few or many counts, or as a class when the clone is expanded.

>TRBV6-5|TRBJ1-2|-|-
CASSYSMTRYGYTF
TGTGCCAGCAGTTACTCAATGACCCGATATGGCTACACCTTC
>TRBV11-2|TRBJ1-2|few|-
CASSLNTGGYGYTF
TGTGCCAGCAGCTTAAATACGGGTGGCTATGGCTACACCTTC
>TRBV19|TRBJ2-2|-|TRBD1
CASRLGGPGELFF
TGTGCCAGTAGACTAGGGGGCCCCGGGGAGCTGTTTTTT
>TRBV7-9|TRBJ1-4|-|-
CASSLGGGGKLFF
TGTGCCAGCAGCTTAGGGGGCGGGGGAAAACTGTTTTTT
>TRBV7-2|TRBJ2-5|-|-
CASSARTDQETQYF
TGTGCCAGCAGCGCCCGGACGGACCAAGAGACCCAGTACTTC
>TRBV2|TRBJ1-1|-|-
CASSAPGATEAFF
TGTGCCAGCAGTGCCCCCGGAGCCACTGAAGCTTTCTTT
>TRBV20-1|TRBJ2-1|-|-
CSASRIEQFF
TGCAGTGCTAGTCGGATTGAGCAGTTCTTC
>TRBV5-1|TRBJ1-4|-|TRBD1
CASSRAPLIGQGGEKLFF
TGCGCCAGCAGCCGAGCCCCTTTGATAGGACAGGGTGGGGAAAAACTGTTTTTT
>TRBV11-2|TRBJ1-4|-|-
CASSWAGAIRPGEKLFF
TGTGCCAGCAGCTGGGCAGGGGCGATCCGGCCCGGAGAAAAACTGTTTTTT
>TRBV7-9|TRBJ2-3|once|-
CASRSSRDPSTDTQYF
TGTGCCAGCAGGTCCTCCCGGGACCCAAGCACAGATACGCAGTATTTT
>TRBV5-6|TRBJ1-4|-|-
CASSLFGERANEKLFF
TGTGCCAGCAGCTTGTTTGGCGAGAGGGCTAATGAAAAACTGTTTTTT
>TRBV18|TRBJ2-7|-|-
CASSLQPLTFWVTGSSEQYF
TGTGCCAGCTCACTCCAACCCCTTACGTTCTGGGTTACAGGGAGTAGCGAGCAGTACTTC
>TRBV9|TRBJ2-1|-|TRBD1
CASSVGQGAWNEQFF
TGTGCCAGCAGCGTAGGGCAGGGGGCTTGGAATGAGCAGTTCTTC
>TRBV29-1|TRBJ2-3|-|-
CSVSSATDTQYF
TGCAGCGTTTCGAGCGCCACAGATACGCAGTATTTT
>TRBV7-8|TRBJ2-7|-|-
CASSLKRAAYEQYF
TGTGCCAGCAGCTTAAAGCGTGCGGCTTACGAGCAGTACTTC
>TRBV5-1|TRBJ2-7|-|-
CASSLGPDRYYEQYF
TGCGCCAGCAGCTTGGGTCCGGACCGATACTACGAGCAGTACTTC
>TRBV3-1/TRBV3-2|TRBJ2-7|-|TRBD1
CASSQAGTGGDFYEQYF
TGTGCCAGCAGCCAGGCCGGGACAGGGGGCGATTTTTACGAGCAGTACTTC
>TRBV11-3|TRBJ2-5|-|-
CASSQGWGETQYF
TGTGCCAGCAGCCAAGGGTGGGGTGAGACCCAGTACTTC
>TRBV7-2|TRBJ2-1|-|-
CASSTRDLRYNEQFF
TGTGCCAGCAGCACACGGGACTTACGCTACAATGAGCAGTTCTTC
>TRBV25-1|TRBJ1-3|-|-
CASSDLRGGRNTIYF
TGTGCCAGCAGTGACCTCCGGGGAGGGAGAAACACCATATATTTT
>TRBV19|TRBJ2-2|-|TRBD2
CASSPIEAGAGELFF
TGTGCCAGTAGTCCAATTGAAGCGGGAGCCGGGGAGCTGTTTTTT
>TRBV30|TRBJ2-1|-|TRBD2
CAWSATPGLVGQFF
TGTGCCTGGAGTGCTACCCCGGGACTAGTGGGGCAATTCTTC
>TRBV5-1|TRBJ1-1|-|-
CASSLGSMNTEAFF
TGCGCCAGCAGCTTAGGGTCCATGAACACTGAAGCTTTCTTT
>TRBV12-3/TRBV12-4|TRBJ1-5|-|-
CASSRDKQPQHF
TGTGCCAGCAGTCGTGACAAACAGCCCCAGCATTTT
>TRBV11-1|TRBJ2-1|-|TRBD2
CASRGWAGVNYNEQFF
TGTGCCAGCAGGGGATGGGCGGGAGTGAACTACAATGAGCAGTTCTTC
>TRBV14|TRBJ2-2|-|TRBD1
CASSPGTVNTGELFF
TGTGCCAGCAGCCCTGGGACAGTCAACACCGGGGAGCTGTTTTTT
>TRBV20-1|TRBJ2-5|-|-
CSALGEETQYF
TGCAGTGCCCTCGGGGAAGAGACCCAGTACTTC
>TRBV7-8|TRBJ1-1|-|-
CASSGSDTVGPRNTEAFF
TGTGCCAGCAGCGGATCTGACACGGTAGGACCAAGGAACACTGAAGCTTTCTTT
>TRBV10-1|TRBJ2-7|-|TRBD2
CASSAAGGPYEQYF
TGCGCCAGCAGTGCGGCGGGAGGCCCCTACGAGCAGTACTTC
>TRBV6-5|TRBJ2-7|-|TRBD2
CASSSGLAPYEQYF
TGTGCCAGCAGCTCAGGACTAGCGCCGTACGAGCAGTACTTC
>TRBV19|TRBJ1-1|-|-
CASSITRGTEAFF
TGTGCCAGTAGTATCACTCGGGGCACTGAAGCTTTCTTT
>TRBV4-1|TRBJ2-1|-|-
CASSSRTPRDGGPRDEQFF
TGCGCCAGCAGCTCCCGGACCCCGAGGGACGGGGGGCCCCGGGATGAGCAGTTCTTC
>TRBV9|TRBJ1-5|-|-
CASSPSGAANQPQHF
TGTGCCAGCAGCCCCTCGGGGGCAGCCAATCAGCCCCAGCATTTT
>TRBV11-3|TRBJ2-1|once|TRBD2
CASSRTSGGQTNEQFF
TGTGCCAGCAGTCGAACTAGCGGGGGGCAAACCAATGAGCAGTTCTTC
>TRBV2|TRBJ1-5|-|TRBD1
CASSEGDRGQPQHF
TGTGCCAGCAGTGAGGGGGACAGGGGTCAGCCCCAGCATTTT
>TRBV7-9|TRBJ2-3|-|-
CAHTRWGADTQYF
TGTGCCCACACGCGGTGGGGGGCAGATACGCAGTATTTT
>TRBV5-1|TRBJ2-5|-|TRBD2
CASTVAGGPGETQYF
TGCGCCAGCACGGTAGCGGGAGGGCCGGGGGAGACCCAGTACTTC
>TRBV5-6|TRBJ2-7|-|-
CASSLGGRYEQYF
TGTGCCAGCAGCTTGGGTGGCCGGTACGAGCAGTACTTC
>TRBV5-1|TRBJ1-3|few|-
CASSFRGTNRGNTIYF
TGCGCCAGCAGCTTCCGGGGGACTAATAGAGGAAACACCATATATTTT
>TRBV11-2|TRBJ1-2|-|-
CASSLSGGYGYTF
TGTGCCAGCAGCTTGTCGGGGGGCTATGGCTACACCTTC
>TRBV7-9|TRBJ1-5|-|-
CASSLGSSQPQHF
TGTGCCAGCAGCTTAGGGTCAAGTCAGCCCCAGCATTTT
>TRBV4-3|TRBJ2-1|once|TRBD2
CASSQDLLAGEYNEQFF
TGCGCCAGCAGCCAAGATCTCCTAGCGGGGGAATACAATGAGCAGTTCTTC
>TRBV7-2|TRBJ2-7|-|-
CASSLSGSSYEQYF
TGTGCCAGCAGCTTGTCGGGGAGCTCCTACGAGCAGTACTTC
>TRBV24-1|TRBJ2-2|-|-
CATRAPGAHTGELFF
TGTGCCACCAGGGCCCCTGGAGCGCACACCGGGGAGCTGTTTTTT
>TRBV12-3/TRBV12-4|TRBJ1-1|-|-
CASSFEGGTEAFF
TGTGCCAGCAGTTTTGAAGGTGGGACTGAAGCTTTCTTT
>TRBV25-1|TRBJ2-7|-|TRBD1
CASRGTGGTYEQYF
TGTGCCAGCAGGGGGACAGGGGGAACCTACGAGCAGTACTTC
>TRBV25-1|TRBJ2-1|few|TRBD2
CASTGTSGYNEQFF
TGTGCCAGCACCGGGACTAGCGGTTACAATGAGCAGTTCTTC
>TRBV6-5|TRBJ2-3|-|-
CASGSRDTSTDTQYF
TGTGCCAGCGGTTCACGGGACACCAGCACAGATACGCAGTATTTT
>TRBV5-1|TRBJ1-2|-|-
CASSLGLTANYGYTF
TGCGCCAGCAGCTTGGGACTGACCGCTAACTATGGCTACACCTTC
>TRBV10-1|TRBJ1-3|few|-
CASSEDGSSGNTIYF
TGCGCCAGCAGTGAAGATGGCTCCTCTGGAAACACCATATATTTT
>TRBV30|TRBJ2-3|-|TRBD2
CAWSKLAGWEEDTQYF
TGTGCCTGGAGTAAACTAGCGGGGTGGGAGGAGGATACGCAGTATTTT
>TRBV10-3|TRBJ2-2|-|-
CAIGLWDTGELFF
TGTGCCATCGGGCTATGGGACACCGGGGAGCTGTTTTTT
>TRBV3-1/TRBV3-2|TRBJ1-5|-|-
CASSQDLGGGQPQHF
TGTGCCAGCAGCCAAGATTTGGGGGGAGGCCAGCCCCAGCATTTT
>TRBV29-1|TRBJ2-1|-|-
CSVDSVQYNEQFF
TGCAGCGTTGACAGTGTCCAATACAATGAGCAGTTCTTC
>TRBV12-3/TRBV12-4|TRBJ2-7|-|-
CASSLTDPYEQYF
TGTGCCAGCAGCTTGACGGACCCCTACGAGCAGTACTTC
>TRBV4-2|TRBJ2-7|-|-
CASSQDSHSYEQYF
TGTGCCAGCAGCCAAGATAGCCACTCCTACGAGCAGTACTTC
>TRBV12-3/TRBV12-4|TRBJ2-1|-|-
CASNRDFYNEQFF
TGTGCCAGCAACCGGGACTTCTACAATGAGCAGTTCTTC